These 12 T cell receptor beta chains share one sample of origin, sequenced in a study of cytomegalovirus exposure and HLA in healthy donors. The primer mix had 60 Vbeta and 13 Jbeta primers. Sequencing was performed with immunoSEQ multiplex PCR; in TCRdb, only in-frame clones are kept and a portion is missing. The sample contains 94,000 or so clones, around three quarters of which appear only once. Sequencing was performed on PBMCs. The receptors originated from a man aged 55 to 70 in good health and CMV-seronegative.

This chain links TRBV7-9 with TRBJ1-5; 10 bases align to TRBD1. J was trimmed by 3 bases and V by 5 bases; bases with no gene match: 4. Germline V gene sequence: CDR1 SEHNR, CDR2 FQNEAQ (reference sequence). The CDR3 runs 15 residues. CDR3: CASSRGQGDNQPQHF. DNA for the CDR3: TGTGCCAGCAGCCGCGGACAGGGGGACAATCAGCCCCAGCATTTT.

V gene TRBV21-1 combines with J gene TRBJ2-1; no DNA check was done on the table's D call, TRBD2. TRBV21-1 is tagged as a pseudogene. CDR3 size: 17 residues. CDR3 nucleotides: TGTGCCAGCAAGGGGCTAGCGGGAGGGCCCCTTTACAATGAGCAGTTCTTC. Its translation is CASKGLAGGPLYNEQFF.

The table lists this clone with a few counts. The V call is TRBV11-2, the J call TRBJ1-1; 7 positions match TRBD1. Unmatched junction bases numbered 7, after V lost 5 bases and J lost 1 base. The CDR3 totals 15 residues. Germline CDR1 and CDR2: SGHAT and FQNNGV. This CDR3 reads CASSLNPGGNTEAFF. The DNA of the CDR3 is TGTGCCAGCAGCCTGAACCCAGGGGGGAACACTGAAGCTTTCTTT.

The V and J genes are TRBV5-6 and TRBJ2-7, with D perhaps matching TRBD1 (5 bases). V lost 2 bases and J lost 5, with 11 bases in between. CDR3 size: 13 residues. Looked up from germline, CDR1 is SGHDT and CDR2 is YYEEEE. In DNA form, the CDR3 reads TGTGCCAGCAGCTTCTTGAGCAGGGACGAGCAGTACTTC. Protein sequence: CASSFLSRDEQYF.

The J gene is TRBJ1-3, the V gene TRBV5-1, with 10 bases identical to TRBD1. J gave up 4 bases and V 0 bases, and 7 bases lay outside the gene matches. Germline V gives CDR1 SGHRS, CDR2 YFSETQ. This CDR3 comprises 17 residues. The CDR3 reads CASSLAPTGGSGNTIYF. As DNA, the CDR3 is TGCGCCAGCAGCTTGGCCCCGACAGGGGGCTCGGGAAACACCATATATTTT.

This chain connects TRBV19 to TRBJ2-1, with TRBD1 identical over 11 bases. Germline assignment: CDR1 LNHDA and CDR2 SQIVND (reference sequence). V trimming: 3 bases; J trimming: 9 bases; junction bases outside the gene matches: 7. The CDR3 extends over 15 amino acids. The CDR3 DNA reads as TGTGCCAGTAGTATCGGACAGGGGGCCGCCTCTGAGCAGTTCTTC. Translating gives CASSIGQGAASEQFF.

The J gene is TRBJ2-1, the V gene TRBV4-1, with TRBD1 as a possible D gene (5 bases). The CDR3 totals 16 residues. The germline V and J ends were trimmed by 0 bases and 8 bases, with 17 bases remaining between them. Germline CDR1 is MGHRA and CDR2 is YSYEKL. The CDR3 nucleotides are TGCGCCAGCAGCCAAGATCCACAAAACCCCAGGGATGAGCAGTTCTTC. It translates to CASSQDPQNPRDEQFF.

This clone was seen at least ten times. V usage is TRBV2 and J usage is TRBJ2-1, with D perhaps TRBD2 (6 bases). The CDR3 is 13 residues long. V lost 7 bases and J lost 2, with 9 bases in between. The V gene's germline CDR1 is SNHLY and CDR2 FYNNEI. CDR3: CASMEGPYNEQFF. DNA for the CDR3: TGTGCCAGCATGGAGGGCCCCTACAATGAGCAGTTCTTC.

This chain uses TRBV28 with TRBJ2-7, with D perhaps TRBD1 (5 bases). Deletions cut 5 bases from V and 2 bases from J, with 13 bases between. The CDR3 sequence is 14 residues long. The germline gives CDR1 MDHEN, CDR2 SYDVKM. DNA for the CDR3: TGTGCCAGCAGTATAGACAGTCCTCCCTACGAGCAGTACTTC. Translated, it gives CASSIDSPPYEQYF.

The genes are TRBV7-9 and TRBJ1-1; 9 bases are shared with TRBD1. Germline-derived CDR1 and CDR2 are SEHNR and FQNEAQ (reference sequence). CDR3 length: 14 amino acids. The J segment lost 1 base and the V segment lost 5 bases, leaving 2 bases of the junction unmatched. The CDR3 DNA follows: TGTGCCAGCAGCCGACAGGGGGGGAACACTGAAGCTTTCTTT. Translation: CASSRQGGNTEAFF.

This sequence joins TRBV19 and TRBJ2-3; 12 nucleotides agree with TRBD2. Germline trimming cut 2 bases from V and 6 bases from J; bases unmatched to any gene: 12. The germline V gene has CDR1 LNHDA and CDR2 SQIVND (reference sequence). This CDR3 comprises 18 residues. The DNA for the CDR3 is TGTGCCAGTAGTATATTCCTACTAGCGGGGGGACTTACCGATACGCAGTATTTT. This translates into CASSIFLLAGGLTDTQYF. The variable domain in full, with the rest retrieved from reference TRBV19 and TRBJ2-3, is DGGITQSPKYLFRKEGQNVTLSCEQNLNHDAMYWYRQDPGQGLRLIYYSQIVNDFQKGDIAEGYSVSREKKESFPLTVTSAQKNPTAFYLCASSIFLLAGGLTDTQYFGPGTRLTVL.

This sequence joins TRBV5-6 and TRBJ2-7, with 7 bases that match TRBD1. Looked up from germline, CDR1 is SGHDT and CDR2 is YYEEEE. The CDR3 extends over 18 amino acids. V shed 4 bases and J 1 base; nucleotides not matched to a gene: 17. CDR3 protein: CASSPTTTGPRASYEQYF. CDR3 DNA: TGTGCCAGCAGCCCCACAACGACAGGGCCGAGGGCGTCCTACGAGCAGTACTTC.